Listed here are 29 T cell receptor beta chains from one sample, sequenced in a study of blood T cell repertoires in COVID-19. Profiled with immunoSEQ multiplex PCR; TCRdb holds only in-frame clones, not every one. In the table there are 90,000 to 100,000 clones, roughly 85% of which are singletons. Material for sequencing was peripheral blood. Receptor source: an elderly man with acute or convalescent COVID-19.

This chain links TRBV19 with TRBJ1-1, with 9 bases that match TRBD1. With 6 bases clipped from V and 6 bases from J, the junction kept 14 bases outside the gene matches. This CDR3 is built from 16 residues. Germline V gene sequence: CDR1 LNHDA, CDR2 SQIVND (reference sequence). DNA of the CDR3: TGTGCCAGTAGCGCCCCATTCGGGACAGGGTCTTCTGAAGCTTTCTTT. Translation: CASSAPFGTGSSEAFF.

In this sample, this clone turned up once. The chain is built from TRBV4-2 and TRBJ1-4; possibly TRBD1 for D (6 bases). V was trimmed by 0 bases and J by 6 bases, leaving 14 bases between them. CDR3 length equals 16 residues. CDR1 is LGHNA and CDR2 is YNFKEQ in the germline V gene. The CDR3 protein is CASSQDTGSSDEKLFF. CDR3 in DNA: TGTGCCAGCAGCCAAGATACAGGGTCGTCGGATGAAAAACTGTTTTTT.

The chain links TRBV2 to TRBJ1-4; D is possibly TRBD1 (5 bases). V was cut by 3 bases and J by 0 bases, with 11 bases left in between. The CDR3 loop spans 16 amino acids. Germline assignment: CDR1 SNHLY and CDR2 FYNNEI. CDR3 DNA: TGTGCCAGCAGTGACTCGGGGGTTGCAACTAATGAAAAACTGTTTTTT. Its protein is CASSDSGVATNEKLFF.

This chain joins TRBV7-2 and TRBJ2-2; 8 bases are shared with TRBD2. Germline values: CDR1 SGHTA, CDR2 FQGNSA. The junction had 5 bases not matched to a gene; V was cut back by 3 bases and J by 5 bases. The CDR3 sequence is 15 residues long. The CDR3 nucleotides read TGTGCCAGCAGCTTGATGGCTAGCGGGACCGGGGAGCTGTTTTTT. Amino acids: CASSLMASGTGELFF.

The rearrangement links TRBV24-1 to TRBJ2-1; TRBD1 matches 10 bases. Trimming cost V 3 bases and J 6 bases; bases outside gene matches: 7. This CDR3 is built from 16 residues. Germline CDR1 reads KGHDR; CDR2 reads SFDVKD. CDR3 nucleotide sequence: TGTGCCACCAGTGATCCCGGGACAGGGGACTTCAATGAGCAGTTCTTC. Its translation is CATSDPGTGDFNEQFF.

CDR3 in DNA: TGTGCCAGTAGTAATTACCGCGGGGGGTCTGTCTACGAGCAGTACTTC. As protein: CASSNYRGGSVYEQYF. V is TRBV19 and J is TRBJ2-7; 8 bases map to TRBD2. Per the germline V gene, CDR1 is LNHDA and CDR2 is SQIVND (reference sequence). The CDR3 is made up of 16 amino acids. The junction had 11 bases not matched to a gene; V was cut back by 4 bases and J by 3 bases.

The genes are TRBV11-2 and TRBJ2-7; 8 positions agree with TRBD2. Germline CDR1 reads SGHAT; CDR2 reads FQNNGV. The CDR3 is 14 residues long. V trimming: 5 bases; J trimming: 3 bases; junction bases outside the gene matches: 6. The CDR3 nucleotides read TGTGCCAGCAGCATTACTAGCGGCGGCTACGAGCAGTACTTC. Its protein product is CASSITSGGYEQYF.

V usage is TRBV6-4 and J usage is TRBJ2-3; TRBD2 agrees at 10 bases. This CDR3 region has 15 residues. Trimming took 6 bases from V and 4 from J; bases not matched to a gene: 7. The germline gives CDR1 MRHNA, CDR2 SNTAGT. This chain's CDR3 is CASSALAGVADTQYF. In nucleotides, the CDR3 is TGTGCCAGCAGCGCCCTAGCGGGAGTTGCAGATACGCAGTATTTT.

The chain is built from TRBV30 and TRBJ1-1, with D tentatively TRBD1 (6 bases). Germline loops: CDR1 GTSNPN, CDR2 SVGIG (reference sequence). Trimming cost V 2 bases and J 1 base, with 11 bases left between them. CDR3 length: 14 amino acids. CDR3 loop: CAWSPPGQNTEAFF. DNA of the CDR3: TGTGCCTGGAGTCCGCCGGGACAGAACACTGAAGCTTTCTTT.

The rearrangement uses TRBV11-1 and TRBJ2-3; D might be TRBD2 (6 bases). This CDR3 spans 14 amino acids. The germline gives CDR1 SGHAT, CDR2 FQDESV (reference sequence). V was cut by 4 bases and J by 4 bases, with 12 bases left in between. In DNA form, the CDR3 reads TGTGCCAGCAGCTACCGGACTACTTCAGATACGCAGTATTTT. This translates into CASSYRTTSDTQYF.

The J gene is TRBJ2-1, the V gene TRBV19; 7 nucleotides align to TRBD2. The trim removed 4 bases at V and 0 bases at J, leaving 12 bases unmatched. The CDR3 length is 18 residues. Germline CDR1 reads LNHDA; CDR2 reads SQIVND (reference sequence). CDR3 in amino acids: CASSKDLSSGVSYNEQFF. Written as DNA, the CDR3 is TGTGCCAGTAGTAAAGATCTCTCTAGCGGTGTCTCCTACAATGAGCAGTTCTTC.

This clone has a handful of counts. The CDR3 DNA reads TGTGCCACCAGTGACCCCGCTATATACGAGCAGTACTTC. It codes for CATSDPAIYEQYF. This sequence joins TRBV24-1 and TRBJ2-7; unclear D gene. Between the trimmed V and J ends, which lost 4 bases and 4 bases, there was a span of 10 bases. The CDR3 extends over 13 amino acids. CDR1 is KGHDR and CDR2 is SFDVKD in the germline V gene.

This clone was detected only once. The chain has TRBV7-9 and TRBJ2-7; 7 bases align to TRBD1. CDR1 and CDR2 from the germline V gene are SEHNR and FQNEAQ (reference sequence). The CDR3 loop spans 14 amino acids. With 5 bases clipped from V and 5 bases from J, the junction kept 9 bases outside the gene matches. CDR3 loop: CASSRQGVVDEQYF. For the CDR3, the DNA is TGTGCCAGCAGCCGACAGGGTGTCGTGGACGAGCAGTACTTC.

The rearrangement joins TRBV11-1 to TRBJ1-1; a weak D match, TRBD1 (5 bases). V lost 4 bases and J lost 5, with 8 bases in between. CDR1 is SGHAT and CDR2 is FQDESV in the germline V gene (reference sequence). The CDR3 covers 12 residues. The CDR3 reads CASSSRVTEAFF. In nucleotides, the CDR3 is TGTGCCAGCAGCTCCAGGGTTACTGAAGCTTTCTTT. Based on the CDR3 plus reference TRBV11-1 and TRBJ1-1, the full variable domain is EAEVAQSPRYKITEKSQAVAFWCDPISGHATLYWYRQILGQGPELLVQFQDESVVDDSQLPKDRFSAERLKGVDSTLKIQPAELGDSAMYLCASSSRVTEAFFGQGTRLTVV.

This sequence joins TRBV27 and TRBJ2-5; D perhaps matches TRBD2 (5 bases). Trimming shortened V by 6 bases and J by 5 bases, and 19 bases separated the two germline ends. From germline, CDR1 is MNHEY and CDR2 SMNVEV (reference sequence). The CDR3 extends over 15 amino acids. CDR3 sequence: CASSYHPRRVETQYF. The CDR3 DNA reads TGTGCCAGCAGCTACCACCCCCGGCGGGTGGAGACCCAGTACTTC.

Only one count was recorded for this clone. The V call is TRBV4-2, the J call TRBJ2-7; TRBD1 agrees at 8 bases. The CDR3 length is 14 residues. Losses at the gene ends were 4 bases for V and 3 bases for J; bases not matched to a gene: 5. Looked up from germline, CDR1 is LGHNA and CDR2 is YNFKEQ. CDR3: CASSPLTGDYEQYF. The DNA of the CDR3 is TGTGCCAGCAGCCCCCTGACAGGGGACTACGAGCAGTACTTC.

The chain joins TRBV9 to TRBJ2-5, with 13 bases matching TRBD2. The CDR3 is made up of 14 amino acids. Trimming took 6 bases from V and 5 from J; bases not matched to a gene: 4. Germline V gene sequence: CDR1 SGDLS, CDR2 YYNGEE. The chain's CDR3 is CASILAGGMETQYF. The CDR3 bases are TGTGCCAGCATACTAGCGGGAGGGATGGAGACCCAGTACTTC.

The J gene is TRBJ1-2, the V gene TRBV24-1; 8 positions match TRBD1. Germline CDR1 reads KGHDR; CDR2 reads SFDVKD. The CDR3 contains 16 residues. The V segment lost 5 bases and the J segment 8 bases; nucleotides outside the gene matches: 15. CDR3 sequence: CATSGTGTQAFSGYTF. DNA for the CDR3: TGTGCCACCAGTGGGACAGGGACACAAGCTTTTTCGGGCTACACCTTC.

This clone was seen more than once but under ten times. The chain combines TRBV18 with TRBJ1-1; D ambiguous. Between the trimmed V and J ends, which lost 3 bases and 1 base, there was a span of 6 bases. The V gene's germline CDR1 is KGHSH and CDR2 LQKENI. The CDR3 has 13 residues. The CDR3 DNA reads TGTGCCAGCTCACCCAGCGAGAACACTGAAGCTTTCTTT. It encodes CASSPSENTEAFF.

This clone was counted once. This chain uses TRBV6-5 with TRBJ2-3; perhaps TRBD2 as D (6 bases). Germline assignment: CDR1 MNHEY and CDR2 SVGAGI. V was trimmed by 0 bases and J by 6 bases, leaving 16 bases between them. The CDR3 is made up of 16 amino acids. CDR3 sequence reads: CASSYSSASVFDTQYF. CDR3 DNA sequence: TGTGCCAGCAGTTACTCGTCGGCTAGCGTCTTCGATACGCAGTATTTT.

The V gene is TRBV5-6, the J gene TRBJ1-2; D may be TRBD1 (6 bases). Germline lookup yields CDR1 SGHDT and CDR2 YYEEEE. The CDR3 length is 15 residues. Between the trimmed V and J ends, which lost 5 bases and 4 bases, there was a span of 18 bases. CDR3 in amino acids: CASSRQGLVGYGYTF. The DNA for the CDR3 is TGTGCCAGCAGTCGCCAGGGGTTAGTAGGCTATGGCTACACCTTC.

CDR3 protein: CASTLSGELFF. The CDR3, as DNA: TGTGCCAGCACTCTTTCCGGGGAGCTGTTTTTT. This sequence joins TRBV28 and TRBJ2-2; no reliable D call. Germline V CDR1 and CDR2: MDHEN, SYDVKM. Trimming stripped 7 bases from V and 6 bases from J, with 6 bases between. This CDR3 spans 11 amino acids.

The V and J genes are TRBV9 and TRBJ2-7; possibly TRBD2 for D (7 bases). Deletions cut 2 bases from V and 3 bases from J, with 15 bases between. The CDR3 has 15 amino acids. Germline CDR1 SGDLS, CDR2 YYNGEE. Written as DNA, the CDR3 is TGTGCCAGCAGCGTCCAAGGGGGAGGGGGCTACGAGCAGTACTTC. Residues: CASSVQGGGGYEQYF.

This clone showed up just a few times. The chain couples TRBV19 to TRBJ1-2; the D is unclear. The ends were cut back, 5 bases at V and 2 bases at J, with 6 bases in the middle. The CDR3 loop spans 12 amino acids. Germline lookup yields CDR1 LNHDA and CDR2 SQIVND (reference sequence). This chain's CDR3 is CASSGQNYGYTF. Written as DNA, the CDR3 is TGTGCCAGTAGTGGGCAGAACTATGGCTACACCTTC.

V usage is TRBV29-1 and J usage is TRBJ2-7; 11 positions match TRBD1. In germline, CDR1 is SQVTM, CDR2 ANQGSEA. This CDR3 is 12 amino acids long. V gave up 8 bases and J gave up 6 bases; unmatched junction bases: 6. CDR3 in amino acids: CSFGQGAGEQYF. The CDR3 DNA reads as TGCAGCTTCGGACAGGGGGCTGGCGAGCAGTACTTC.

CDR3 sequence reads: CASSLHPGSYEQYF. DNA for the CDR3: TGCGCCAGCAGCCTGCATCCCGGCTCCTACGAGCAGTACTTC. V and J are TRBV4-1 and TRBJ2-7; no clear D. The CDR3 runs 14 residues. Germline V gene lookup returns CDR1 MGHRA and CDR2 YSYEKL. Trimming pared 4 bases from V and 0 bases from J, leaving 10 bases between.

The chain is built from TRBV5-5 and TRBJ2-7; no clear D gene. This CDR3 contains 14 residues. The ends were cut back, 0 bases at V and 1 base at J, with 8 bases in the middle. CDR1 SGHKS and CDR2 YYEKEE come from the germline V gene (reference sequence). The CDR3 loop is CASSLATRSYEQYF. CDR3 nucleotide sequence: TGTGCCAGCAGCTTGGCCACACGTTCCTACGAGCAGTACTTC.

V is TRBV19 and J is TRBJ2-1; perhaps TRBD2 as D (6 bases). CDR1 is LNHDA and CDR2 is SQIVND in the germline V gene (reference sequence). The CDR3 extends over 14 amino acids. V shed 5 bases and J shed 6 bases, with 14 bases lying between them. CDR3 DNA sequence: TGTGCCAGTAGTTCCGACGGGAGCCCCAATGAGCAGTTCTTC. The encoded protein is CASSSDGSPNEQFF.

This sequence joins TRBV19 and TRBJ2-1; D possibly corresponds to TRBD2 (6 bases). This CDR3 contains 18 residues. Trimming pared 4 bases from V and 0 bases from J, leaving 19 bases between. CDR1 LNHDA and CDR2 SQIVND come from the germline V gene (reference sequence). For the CDR3, the DNA is TGTGCCAGTAGTAAAGGGGTCGGCGGAGGGAGCTCCTACAATGAGCAGTTCTTC. Residues: CASSKGVGGGSSYNEQFF.